The next 10 T cell receptor beta chains were all read from a single sample in a study of CD8+CD57+ T cells in acquired aplastic anemia. The template for TCR beta VDJ and CDR3 sequence profiling was genomic DNA. TCRdb reanalysed the reads using MiXCR and keeps one entry per CDR3 protein. The sample lists some 140,000 distinct CDR3 sequences, about 50% occurring once. CD8+CD57+ cell expansion, shown by flow cytometry, had occurred in the patients selected for sequencing. The specimen was sorted CD4+, CD8+, or CD8+CD57+ T cells (not recorded which) from PBMCs. These TCRs come from a human donor with aplastic anemia.

V usage is TRBV9 and J usage is TRBJ1-5; no clear D gene. V lost 2 bases and J 8 bases, leaving 11 bases between the germline ends. Germline V gene data show CDR1 as SGDLS and CDR2 as YYNGEE. The CDR3 consists of 13 residues. CDR3 loop: CASSVGPGKPQHF. CDR3 sequence (DNA): TGTGCCAGCAGCGTGGGCCCGGGCAAGCCCCAGCATTTT. Together with reference TRBV9 and TRBJ1-5, the CDR3 gives the full variable domain: DSGVTQTPKHLITATGQRVTLRCSPRSGDLSVYWYQQSLDQGLQFLIQYYNGEERAKGNILERFSAQQFPDLHSELNLSSLELGDSALYFCASSVGPGKPQHFGDGTRLSIL.

Note on this clonotype: A much larger clone lies one base from this, so it may be a read error. A read error is likely, as this CDR3 ends without the conserved phenylalanine or tryptophan. The DNA of the CDR3 is TGTGCCAGCAGCCAAGAAGGGGGGGTGGGACAGGGGCACGAGCAGTACCTC. It specifies CASSQEGGVGQGHEQYL. The V call is TRBV4-2, the J call TRBJ2-7; 10 nucleotides match TRBD1. The germline V gene encodes CDR1 LGHNA and CDR2 YNFKEQ. The CDR3 runs 17 residues. The J segment lost 5 bases and the V segment lost 0 bases, leaving 10 bases of the junction unmatched.

The chain has TRBV5-5 and TRBJ1-2; no definite D call. V lost 1 base and J lost 4, with 11 bases in between. The CDR3 spans 14 residues. Germline V gene data show CDR1 as SGHKS and CDR2 as YYEKEE (reference sequence). The CDR3 bases are TGTGCCAGCAGCTTGTCCACCAGCACCTATGGCTACACCTTC. Translating gives CASSLSTSTYGYTF.

This clonotype appeared many times. The chain joins TRBV7-8 to TRBJ1-5; D not resolved. Germline V lookup: CDR1 SGHVS, CDR2 FQNEAQ. The V end was cut by 5 bases, the J end by 7 bases, with 18 bases between. The CDR3 has 15 amino acids. CDR3 nucleotide sequence: TGTGCCAGCAGCCAACGGACCGAACGGGAGCAGCCCCAGCATTTT. Protein sequence: CASSQRTEREQPQHF.

This clonotype was picked up many times. The chain recombines TRBV2 with TRBJ2-1; 9 bases agree with TRBD2. The CDR3 is 14 amino acids. With 5 bases clipped from V and 8 bases from J, the junction kept 7 bases outside the gene matches. Looked up from germline, CDR1 is SNHLY and CDR2 is FYNNEI. CDR3 sequence reads: CASSSGTSPDEQFF. The CDR3 nucleotides are TGTGCCAGCAGTTCCGGGACTAGCCCAGATGAGCAGTTCTTC.

CDR3 DNA: TGTGCCACCAGCAGAGATTTTAGGACTAGCGTAACCGGGGAGCTGTTTTTT. Translated, it gives CATSRDFRTSVTGELFF. The genes are TRBV15 and TRBJ2-2; 9 bases align to TRBD2. The ends lost 0 bases at V and 5 bases at J; junction bases unmatched: 7. Per the germline V gene, CDR1 is LNHNV and CDR2 is YYDKDF (reference sequence). The length of the CDR3 is 17 residues.

This clonotype was observed at least ten times. This chain uses TRBV15 with TRBJ2-7; 11 nucleotides align to TRBD1. The J segment lost 4 bases and the V segment lost 4 bases, leaving 6 bases of the junction unmatched. The CDR3 is 15 amino acids. The germline V gene has CDR1 LNHNV and CDR2 YYDKDF (reference sequence). The CDR3 here is CATSNADRGLYEQYF. CDR3 sequence (DNA): TGTGCCACCAGCAACGCGGACAGGGGGCTATACGAGCAGTACTTC.

The chain employs TRBV12-3 or TRBV12-4 and TRBJ1-4, with D possibly matching TRBD1 (6 bases). V shed 6 bases and J shed 5 bases, with 13 bases lying between them. The CDR3 contains 14 residues. This CDR3 reads CASSQIQGNEKLFF. CDR3 nucleotide sequence: TGTGCCAGCAGCCAAATCCAGGGGAATGAAAAACTGTTTTTT.

The genes are TRBV20-1 and TRBJ2-3; 15 bases are shared with TRBD2. Germline V gives CDR1 DFQATT, CDR2 SNEGSKA (reference sequence). The CDR3 loop spans 15 amino acids. Losses at the gene ends were 6 bases for V and 1 base for J; bases not matched to a gene: 2. CDR3 DNA: TGCAGTGCAAGGACTAGCGGGGGGGGCACAGATACGCAGTATTTT. Translated, it gives CSARTSGGGTDTQYF.

This clonotype was seen repeatedly, ten times or more. This chain uses TRBV4-2 with TRBJ1-4; D unclear. In germline, CDR1 is LGHNA, CDR2 YNFKEQ. Trimming removed 0 bases at V and 8 bases at J, with 13 bases between. The CDR3 is 15 residues long. The CDR3 DNA sequence: TGTGCCAGCAGCCAAGATAGGAGGTCGCAGGAAAAACTGTTTTTT. The encoded protein is CASSQDRRSQEKLFF.